Each of the 3 T cell receptor beta chains below was sequenced from the same sample in a study of CD8 T cells in Susac syndrome. It was with random hexamers that roughly 0.45 to 1 ug RNA was reverse transcribed. TCRdb recomputed calls from the immunoSEQ multiplex PCR reads with MiXCR, one row per CDR3 protein. Among 110,000 to 150,000 distinct CDR3 sequences listed, almost 96% were seen once. Sequencing input: CD4+ T cells from PBMCs. These TCRs come from a human donor with Susac syndrome.

This chain uses TRBV14 with TRBJ1-4, with 8 bases lining up with TRBD1. The germline V gene has CDR1 SGHDN and CDR2 FVKESK. V lost 3 bases to trimming and J lost 5 bases; unmatched junction nucleotides: 5. The CDR3 runs 15 residues. The CDR3 spells CASSQTGAYNEKLFF. The CDR3 region has the DNA TGTGCCAGCAGCCAGACAGGGGCTTACAATGAAAAACTGTTTTTT.

This clonotype was counted once. V gene TRBV2 combines with J gene TRBJ2-5; D unresolved. The germline V gene encodes CDR1 SNHLY and CDR2 FYNNEI. The length of the CDR3 is 12 residues. Trimming removed 0 bases from V and 7 bases from J, with 6 bases in between. The CDR3 protein is CASSEASSTQYF. CDR3 sequence (DNA): TGTGCCAGCAGTGAAGCGTCATCGACCCAGTACTTC.

About this clonotype: The junction shows a germline mismatch at one end, possibly a read error. The chain is built from TRBV7-7 and TRBJ2-7; D is perhaps TRBD2 (6 bases). Germline assignment: CDR1 SSHAT and CDR2 FNYEAQ (reference sequence). The CDR3 has 15 amino acids. CDR3 nucleotide sequence: TGTGCTAGCAGCTTAGATCCTAGCGCGCCCTACGAGCAGTACTTC. As protein: CASSLDPSAPYEQYF.